These 9 T cell receptor beta chains share one sample of origin, sequenced in a study of regulatory T cells in long-lasting Graves disease. Documented time point: persistent/refractory GD, antithyroid drugs over 5 years with positive TRAb. TCR sequences were obtained from RNA taken from PBMCs. Arm-PCR of CDR3 regions and iRepertoire HTBI primers were used to build TCR beta libraries. Using its own MiXCR run on the multiplex PCR reads, TCRdb lists one record per CDR3 protein. Of roughly 400,000 distinct CDR3 sequences in the sample, over 20% were seen once. The sample in question was peripheral blood mononuclear cells (PBMCs), obtained when the disease was refractory, from a patient treated with antithyroid drugs. Source of these receptors: a female donor with Graves disease.

This clonotype has a count of ten or more. This chain links TRBV7-3 with TRBJ2-5, with D tentatively TRBD2 (7 bases). Germline V gives CDR1 SGHTA, CDR2 FQGTGA. The CDR3 extends over 13 amino acids. V was clipped by 5 bases and J by 5 bases, with 12 bases between them. DNA for the CDR3: TGTGCCAGCAGCCGGGGGGCGTTGGAGACCCAGTACTTC. Its protein product is CASSRGALETQYF.

The gene calls are TRBV18 and TRBJ2-3, with 11 bases aligning to TRBD1. The CDR3 runs to 16 residues. Trimming at V came to 0 bases and at J to 4 bases, leaving 3 bases not matched to a gene. Germline loops: CDR1 KGHSH, CDR2 LQKENI. The CDR3 loop reads CASSPPRTGGADTQYF. CDR3 nucleotide sequence: TGTGCCAGCTCACCACCGAGGACAGGGGGCGCAGATACGCAGTATTTT.

This clonotype appeared many times. The rearrangement joins TRBV2 to TRBJ1-1; unclear D gene. This CDR3 is built from 15 residues. V was cut by 5 bases and J by 2 bases, with 15 bases left in between. Germline V gene sequence: CDR1 SNHLY, CDR2 FYNNEI. The CDR3 sequence: CASSPLVQSNTEAFF. In DNA, the CDR3 is TGTGCCAGCAGTCCTCTTGTCCAGTCCAACACTGAAGCTTTCTTT.

With regard to this clonotype: With a much larger clone just one base away, this may be a read error. The genes are TRBV12-5 and TRBJ2-5; perhaps TRBD1 as D (6 bases). Germline assignment: CDR1 LGHNT and CDR2 FRNRAP. The CDR3 length is 14 residues. The CDR3 here is CVSGFPQGQETQYF. In nucleotides, the CDR3 is TGTGTTAGTGGTTTTCCTCAGGGGCAAGAGACCCAGTACTTC.

The chain combines TRBV7-9 with TRBJ2-3; 7 positions match TRBD2. CDR3 size: 15 residues. Germline V CDR1 and CDR2: SEHNR, FQNEAQ (reference sequence). V shed 5 bases, J shed 0 bases, and the junction held 5 bases outside the gene matches. The CDR3 spells CASSPTAGSTDTQYF. The CDR3 DNA reads as TGTGCCAGCAGCCCTACAGCGGGAAGCACAGATACGCAGTATTTT.

The chain has TRBV5-1 and TRBJ2-2; 9 bases agree with TRBD1. Germline V CDR1 and CDR2: SGHRS, YFSETQ. V lost 1 base to trimming and J lost 5 bases; unmatched junction nucleotides: 6. The CDR3 is 16 residues long. CDR3 in amino acids: CASSLRGQGQTGELFF. The CDR3 region has the DNA TGCGCCAGCAGCTTGAGGGGACAGGGTCAGACCGGGGAGCTGTTTTTT.

This rearrangement joins TRBV30 to TRBJ2-2; 8 nucleotides line up with TRBD2. This CDR3 region has 13 residues. V shed 8 bases and J 3 bases; nucleotides not matched to a gene: 5. Germline assignment: CDR1 GTSNPN and CDR2 SVGIG (reference sequence). CDR3 protein: CAGSGAYTGELFF. In DNA form, the CDR3 reads TGTGCCGGTAGCGGGGCCTACACCGGGGAGCTGTTTTTT.

In its sample, this clonotype was seen many times. The chain joins TRBV3-1 to TRBJ1-2, with TRBD1 matching over 9 bases. CDR3 length: 17 residues. The germline CDR1 and CDR2 sequences are LGHDT and YNNKEL (reference sequence). V gave up 0 bases and J gave up 4 bases; unmatched junction bases: 9. In DNA form, the CDR3 reads TGTGCCAGCAGCCAAGAACTTACAGGGGGCGCCGGCTATGGCTACACCTTC. Protein: CASSQELTGGAGYGYTF.

This sequence joins TRBV6-9 and TRBJ2-1, with D maybe TRBD2 (5 bases). Trimming stripped 3 bases from V and 9 bases from J, with 9 bases between. CDR1 is MNHGY and CDR2 is SVAAGI in the germline V gene. CDR3 size: 12 residues. The CDR3 protein is CASSYGVGEQFF. The DNA of the CDR3 is TGTGCCAGCAGTTACGGGGTAGGTGAGCAGTTCTTC.